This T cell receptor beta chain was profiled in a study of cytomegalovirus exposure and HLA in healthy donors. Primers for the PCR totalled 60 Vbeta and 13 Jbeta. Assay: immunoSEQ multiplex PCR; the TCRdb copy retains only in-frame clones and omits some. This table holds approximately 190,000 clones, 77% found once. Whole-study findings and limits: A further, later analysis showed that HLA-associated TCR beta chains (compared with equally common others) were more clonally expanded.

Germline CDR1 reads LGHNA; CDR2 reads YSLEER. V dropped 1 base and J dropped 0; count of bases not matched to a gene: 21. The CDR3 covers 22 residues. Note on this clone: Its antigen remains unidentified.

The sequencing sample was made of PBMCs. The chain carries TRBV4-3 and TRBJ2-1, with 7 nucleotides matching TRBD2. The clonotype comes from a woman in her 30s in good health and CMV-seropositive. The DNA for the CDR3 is TGCGCCAGCAGCCAAGGGGCTAGCGGACTCTCGCCACTTTCACGCTCCTACAATGAGCAGTTCTTC. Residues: CASSQGASGLSPLSRSYNEQFF.